Below, one T cell receptor beta chain is given with its context. This CDR3 is 15 amino acids long. Germline-derived CDR1 and CDR2 are SEHNR and FQNEAQ (reference sequence). Trimming cost V 5 bases and J 5 bases; bases outside gene matches: 9. These data belong to a study of blood T cell repertoires in COVID-19. This table comes from immunoSEQ multiplex PCR, and its TCRdb copy is limited to in-frame clones, with some not included. In the table there are under 250,000 clones, 89% of which are singletons. This TCR was sampled from a woman in her 40s with acute or convalescent COVID-19. The chain links TRBV7-9 to TRBJ1-5; 7 nucleotides align to TRBD1. The sample was peripheral blood. DNA for the CDR3: TGTGCCAGCAGCCTCGGGACAGCTGATCATCAGCCCCAGCATTTT. Protein product: CASSLGTADHQPQHF.